The clone carrying this T cell receptor beta chain was found many times. The V gene's germline CDR1 is SEHNR and CDR2 FQNEAQ (reference sequence). This CDR3 has 15 residues. V was clipped by 2 bases and J by 7 bases, with 12 bases between them. Assembly of TCR beta libraries relied on iRepertoire HTBI primers together with Arm-PCR of CDR3 regions. TCRdb re-called the multiplex PCR reads with MiXCR, one entry per CDR3 protein. The sample contains hundreds of thousands of distinct CDR3 sequences, around 16% of which appear only once. The data were taken from a study of regulatory T cells in long-lasting Graves disease. Study overall: Graves' patients (newly diagnosed) had been on antithyroid drugs under 3 months.

This sample's time point: newly diagnosed GD, antithyroid drugs for less than 3 months. PBMCs were the source of the RNA used for TCR sequencing. The source of the patients was an endocrinology department in Xi'an, China. These data were also filed under a second study, of T cells in Graves' hyperthyroidism and ophthalmopathy. That study reports: HTBI primers were used for first-round RT-PCR of the TCR CDR3.

Sequencing used peripheral blood mononuclear cells (PBMCs), obtained at new diagnosis, from a patient treated with antithyroid drugs. This sequence originates from a woman between 40 and 50 years old with Graves disease. J is TRBJ1-6 and V is TRBV7-9; D might be TRBD1 (6 bases). CDR3 residues: CASSLNRVVNSPLHF. DNA for the CDR3: TGTGCCAGCAGCTTAAACAGGGTGGTCAATTCACCCCTCCACTTT.